The 15 T cell receptor beta chains below all came from one sample that was sequenced in a study of T cell clonality in common variable immunodeficiency. Measured with immunoSEQ multiplex PCR; TCRdb has only the in-frame clones, and not every one. The sample has more than 20,000 clones, none seen only once; the top ten hold approximately 2%. Study-wide results and caveats: Common variable immunodeficiency TCR beta sequences reportedly had fewer deletions and N-nucleotide insertions.

These receptors' antigens are unknown. Source material: peripheral blood mononuclear cells. Every receptor here comes from a human donor with common variable immunodeficiency.

At least ten counts were recorded for this clone. The read finishes 3 residues shy of the CDR3 end, and the germline J gene is used to complete it. The chain carries TRBV2 and TRBJ1-4, with D possibly matching TRBD1 (5 bases). The CDR3 contains 15 residues. The V end lost 6 bases, the J end lost 8 bases, and 19 bases lay between the germline ends. Germline V lookup: CDR1 SNHLY, CDR2 FYNNEI. Partial CDR3 DNA: TGTGCCAGCAGGGGGGGACTCTCCACAGGCGAAAAA. Translating gives CASRGGLSTGEK. The whole CDR3 region reads CASRGGLSTGEKLFF.

This clone was observed at least ten times. The CDR3 end is not reached by the read, which stops 3 residues before it; the germline J gene fills it in. The chain recombines TRBV4-1 with TRBJ2-1, with 9 bases lining up with TRBD2. J gave up 3 bases and V 1 base, and 4 bases lay outside the gene matches. Per the germline V gene, CDR1 is MGHRA and CDR2 is YSYEKL. There are 16 residues in the CDR3. CDR3 DNA (partial): TGCGCCAGCAGCCAAGTTCGACTAGCGGTCTACAATGAG. Translation: CASSQVRLAVYNE. The entire CDR3 protein is CASSQVRLAVYNEQFF.

There are many counts of this clone. The CDR3 goes on 3 residues after the read ends, and that part is filled in from the germline J gene. The chain uses TRBV5-5 and TRBJ2-3; D is perhaps TRBD2 (6 bases). Germline V gives CDR1 SGHKS, CDR2 YYEKEE (reference sequence). V lost 3 bases, J lost 1 base, and 12 bases lay in between. The CDR3 runs 15 residues. CDR3 bases read: TGTGCCAGCAGCTCGTTCGGCGGGGGCACAGATACG. Protein: CASSSFGGGTDT. The complete CDR3 protein is CASSSFGGGTDTQYF.

This clone was detected ten times or more. CDR3 sequence reads: CASSASLTYEQYF. The part of the CDR3 DNA that was read is TGTGCCAGCAGCGCGAGCCTTACCTACGAG. The chain links TRBV2 to TRBJ2-7; D gene unclear. The read is 3 residues too short to cover the CDR3 end, so that end is filled in from the germline J gene. The germline CDR1 and CDR2 sequences are SNHLY and FYNNEI. V was cut by 6 bases and J by 2 bases, with 11 bases left in between. The CDR3 totals 13 residues.

This clone was found many times. Sequencing ends 3 residues short of the CDR3 end; the germline J gene provides the rest. V gene TRBV2 combines with J gene TRBJ1-6; no reliable D call. The CDR3 length is 13 residues. V gave up 4 bases and J gave up 7 bases, with 8 bases separating them. Germline V CDR1 and CDR2: SNHLY, FYNNEI. The DNA read from the CDR3 is TGTGCCAGCAGTGCCGAGCGGAATTCACCC. Protein product: CASSAERNSP. The CDR3 as a whole reads CASSAERNSPLHF.

This clone was counted many times. Partial CDR3 DNA: TGTGCCATCGAGGGACTGGATCACAATGAG. This sequence encodes CAIEGLDHNE. The CDR3 in its entirety is CAIEGLDHNEQFF. The gene calls are TRBV10-3 and TRBJ2-1, with a tentative D call TRBD2 (6 bases). The CDR3 goes on 3 residues after the read ends, and that part is filled in from the germline J gene. Trimming removed 8 bases at V and 5 bases at J, with 13 bases between. Germline V gene lookup returns CDR1 ENHRY and CDR2 SYGVKD. This CDR3 is 13 amino acids long.

This clone has at least ten counts. The CDR3 end lies 3 residues beyond the end of the read and is filled in from the germline J gene. The rearrangement joins TRBV18 to TRBJ2-7; D is possibly TRBD1 (5 bases). CDR3 length: 13 residues. V gave up 5 bases and J gave up 4 bases, with 12 bases separating them. Germline CDR1 is KGHSH and CDR2 is LQKENI. CDR3 sequence: CASSVTDSYEQYF. The covered CDR3 bases are TGTGCCAGCTCAGTTACCGACAGTTACGAG.

This clone occurred many times. Relative to the germline gene, one junction end is altered; a read error may explain this. The read stops 3 residues short of the end of the CDR3; the missing end is completed from the germline J gene. This chain joins TRBV4-2 and TRBJ1-4, with D uncertain. Germline loops: CDR1 LGHNA, CDR2 YNFKEQ. The CDR3 extends over 16 amino acids. Here the CDR3 reads CASSQDLVRRAEKLFF. CDR3 bases read: TGCGCCAGCAGCCAAGATCTAGTCAGGCGGGCCGAAAAA.

The table lists this clone with many counts. The read ends 3 residues early relative to the CDR3; the germline J gene fills the gap. This sequence joins TRBV6-2 or TRBV6-3 and TRBJ2-1; 9 bases align to TRBD2. Germline CDR1 reads MNHEY; CDR2 reads SVGEGT. V shed 5 bases and J 8 bases; nucleotides not matched to a gene: 7. This CDR3 is built from 14 residues. CDR3 DNA, as far as it was read: TGTGCCAGCAGTCCGGGATTAGCGGGGGATGAG. It is translated as CASSPGLAGDE. The full-length CDR3 reads as CASSPGLAGDEQFF.

This clone was picked up many times. The missing CDR3 end, 3 residues past where the read stops, is filled in from the germline J gene. This chain joins TRBV19 and TRBJ2-1; TRBD2 matches at 9 bases. Germline values: CDR1 LNHDA, CDR2 SQIVND (reference sequence). The CDR3 consists of 17 residues. The V and J ends lost 5 bases and 0 bases, in that order; junction bases with no gene match: 8. The chain's CDR3 is CASSPQARGGSYNEQFF. CDR3 bases read: TGTGCCAGTAGTCCCCAGGCGCGGGGGGGCTCCTACAATGAG. The complete variable domain, with remaining parts taken from reference TRBV19 and TRBJ2-1, reads DGGITQSPKYLFRKEGQNVTLSCEQNLNHDAMYWYRQDPGQGLRLIYYSQIVNDFQKGDIAEGYSVSREKKESFPLTVTSAQKNPTAFYLCASSPQARGGSYNEQFFGPGTRLTVL.

This clone was observed many times. The read halts 3 residues ahead of the CDR3 end, with the missing end drawn from the germline J gene. V is TRBV20-1 and J is TRBJ2-5; unclear D gene. The length of the CDR3 is 17 residues. CDR1 and CDR2 (germline): DFQATT, SNEGSKA (reference sequence). V shed 1 base and J shed 2 bases, with 20 bases lying between them. The covered CDR3 bases are TGCAGTGCTAGAGGTCAAAGGTACGTCATACAACAAGAGACC. Its translation: CSARGQRYVIQQET. The whole CDR3 region reads CSARGQRYVIQQETQYF.

This clone was seen at least ten times. The sequenced part of the CDR3 DNA is TGTGCCAGCAGCCCAGCGGGCCGGGAGACC. Encoded protein: CASSPAGRET. The entire CDR3 protein reads CASSPAGRETQYF. V is TRBV3-1 (or the pseudogene TRBV3-2) and J is TRBJ2-5; D might be TRBD2 (6 bases). The missing CDR3 end, 3 residues past where the read stops, is filled in from the germline J gene. V was shortened by 4 bases and J by 5 bases, with 11 bases between the two germline ends. The CDR3 is 13 residues long. CDR1 and CDR2 from the germline V gene are LGHDT and YNNKEL (reference sequence).

This clone has at least ten counts. The CDR3 end lies 3 residues beyond the end of the read and is filled in from the germline J gene. The V and J genes are TRBV19 and TRBJ1-5, with a weak D call TRBD1 (5 bases). There are 12 residues in the CDR3. V lost 9 bases to trimming and J lost 5 bases, with 11 bases between them. CDR1 is LNHDA and CDR2 is SQIVND in the germline V gene (reference sequence). CDR3 protein: CASGGPHQPQHF. CDR3 DNA (partial): TGTGCCAGCGGGGGTCCCCATCAGCCC.

Ten or more counts support this clone. A junction end diverges from the germline sequence, so it may reflect a read error. Read coverage stops 3 residues before the CDR3 terminus; the germline J gene supplies the remainder. V gene TRBV4-2 combines with J gene TRBJ2-7; 9 bases agree with TRBD2. The CDR3 spans 17 residues. Per germline, CDR1 LGHNA and CDR2 YNFKEQ. This chain's CDR3 is CASSQDPHSGGPYEQYF. The covered CDR3 bases are TGCGCCAGCAGCCAAGACCCCCATAGCGGGGGTCCCTACGAG.

This clone was picked up many times. From the germline J gene comes the end of the CDR3, since the read stops 3 residues before it. This chain joins TRBV6-2 or TRBV6-3 and TRBJ2-1, with D possibly TRBD2 on 7 matching bases. CDR3 length: 16 amino acids. With 6 bases removed from V and 2 bases from J, the gap between germline ends came to 17 bases. In germline, CDR1 is MNHEY, CDR2 SVGEGT. The covered CDR3 bases are TGTGCCAGCAGAACAGGAGGGGGGGGAGCCTACAATGAG. It translates to CASRTGGGGAYNE. The entire CDR3 sequence reads CASRTGGGGAYNEQFF.